This T cell receptor (beta chain) comes out of a study of blood T cell repertoires in COVID-19. For the study at large: The study drew acute and convalescent COVID-19 samples from the United States, Italy and Spain. Sample material is recorded as cDNA or gDNA derived from T cells, B-cell-depleted T cells, or PBMCs.

In the source study's methods: Estimates of nucleated cell counts were drawn from the amplification of reference gene primers. Repertoires were generated with immunoSEQ multiplex PCR, while TCRdb's copy carries only in-frame clones and drops some. That table is the source of V, J and clone size, and D and trimming were worked out from the DNA. The table has some 28,000 clones, 70% to 90% seen once; the top ten hold about a tenth. This CDR3 has 14 amino acids. V lost 4 bases and J lost 2; bases outside the gene matches: 3. The germline V gene encodes CDR1 SGHRS and CDR2 YFSETQ. This chain connects TRBV5-1 to TRBJ2-3; 8 bases map to TRBD2. This clonotype was sampled from a human donor in a cohort sampled during active COVID-19. Material for sequencing was peripheral blood. CDR3 sequence: CASSPGLATDTQYF. The CDR3 DNA follows: TGCGCCAGCAGCCCAGGACTAGCCACAGATACGCAGTATTTT.